This entry lists 4 T cell receptor beta chains sequenced from one sample in a study of shared clonotypes between healthy human individuals. Profiling relied on immunoSEQ multiplex PCR, and the TCRdb table lists in-frame clones only, not all of them. The sample carries millions of clones, 85% to 95% recorded once. The sample consisted of naive CD4+ T cells sorted from blood. Documented subset: CD45RA+ positively selected. The receptor set was obtained from a man younger than 35 in good health.

The genes are TRBV6-1 and TRBJ2-7, with TRBD2 identical over 9 bases. With 6 bases clipped from V and 6 bases from J, the junction kept 3 bases outside the gene matches. The CDR3 consists of 12 residues. Germline V gene sequence: CDR1 MNHNS, CDR2 SASEGT. The CDR3 DNA sequence: TGTGCCAGCAGAGTTAGCGGGGGCGAGCAGTACTTC. It codes for CASRVSGGEQYF.

The genes are TRBV19 and TRBJ1-6; D might be TRBD1 (6 bases). Trimming took 7 bases from V and 4 from J, leaving 14 bases between them. This CDR3 contains 15 residues. Germline V CDR1 and CDR2: LNHDA, SQIVND (reference sequence). CDR3 region: CASTSGGTYNSPLHF. In nucleotides, the CDR3 is TGTGCCAGTACCTCGGGGGGCACATATAATTCACCCCTCCACTTT.

The table lists this clone with a count of one. V gene TRBV11-2 combines with J gene TRBJ1-1, with no clear D. The V end was cut by 1 base, the J end by 2 bases, with 11 bases between. Per the germline V gene, CDR1 is SGHAT and CDR2 is FQNNGV. This CDR3 has 15 residues. The CDR3 nucleotides read TGTGCCAGCAGCTTAGGGTCGGCGCCCAACACTGAAGCTTTCTTT. Its protein product is CASSLGSAPNTEAFF.

The chain recombines TRBV19 with TRBJ2-2; D is undetermined. This CDR3 region has 13 residues. Looked up from germline, CDR1 is LNHDA and CDR2 is SQIVND (reference sequence). Trimming removed 9 bases at V and 1 base at J, with 9 bases between. CDR3 region: CASLSLNTGELFF. For the CDR3, the DNA is TGTGCCAGCCTTAGCCTGAACACCGGGGAGCTGTTTTTT.